These 23 T cell receptor beta chains were sequenced from one sample in a study of early T cells in non-severe SARS-CoV-2 infection. TCRdb reanalysed the 5' RACE reads using MiXCR and keeps one entry per CDR3 protein. This repertoire shows thousands of distinct CDR3 sequences, 4.8% found once; its top ten account for roughly 9.7%. The sequenced sample consisted of whole blood. Source of these receptors: an adult who was a healthcare worker with PCR-confirmed SARS-CoV-2 infection or an uninfected control (not recorded which).

In this sample, this clonotype is medium-sized (0.01 to 0.1%). The chain has TRBV3-1 and TRBJ2-3; 12 bases match TRBD2. The CDR3 covers 18 residues. Germline V CDR1 and CDR2: LGHDT, YNNKEL (reference sequence). V shed 1 base, J shed 3 bases, and the junction held 8 bases outside the gene matches. CDR3 residues: CASSQGPSGRALTDTQYF. The DNA for the CDR3 is TGTGCCAGCAGCCAAGGGCCTAGCGGGAGGGCCTTAACAGATACGCAGTATTTT.

By sample share, this clonotype is medium-sized. V gene TRBV27 combines with J gene TRBJ2-7, with 9 nucleotides matching TRBD1. J lost 2 bases, V lost 0 bases, and 2 bases had no gene match. Germline V CDR1 and CDR2: MNHEY, SMNVEV (reference sequence). This CDR3 contains 15 residues. The CDR3 nucleotides read TGTGCCAGCAGTTTATCGGGACAGGGAACCTACGAGCAGTACTTC. Its translation is CASSLSGQGTYEQYF.

This clonotype was seen ten or more times. The V gene is TRBV7-9, the J gene TRBJ1-4; D remains ambiguous. V lost 2 bases and J lost 7, with 14 bases in between. CDR3 size: 15 residues. Per germline, CDR1 SEHNR and CDR2 FQNEAQ (reference sequence). The CDR3 DNA reads as TGTGCCAGCAGCTTAACCTATGCTAAACGTGAAAAACTGTTTTTT. Translation gives CASSLTYAKREKLFF.

By proportion, this clonotype is medium-sized (0.01 to 0.1%). Here the CDR3 reads CATSDNDRGSIYGYTF. The CDR3 DNA follows: TGTGCCACCAGTGATAACGACAGGGGATCGATCTATGGCTACACCTTC. The chain employs TRBV24-1 and TRBJ1-2, with 8 bases matching TRBD1. The V gene end was trimmed by 3 bases and the J gene end by 4 bases; junction bases not matched to a gene: 9. CDR1 is KGHDR, CDR2 SFDVKD, per germline. The CDR3 is 16 residues long.

This clonotype came up many times. V and J are TRBV30 and TRBJ1-5; possibly TRBD1 for D (6 bases). Germline CDR1 reads GTSNPN; CDR2 reads SVGIG (reference sequence). CDR3 length: 16 amino acids. Trimming stripped 0 bases from V and 0 bases from J, with 12 bases between. This chain's CDR3 is CAWSVYRGSSNQPQHF. CDR3 nucleotides: TGTGCCTGGAGTGTGTATAGGGGGTCTAGCAATCAGCCCCAGCATTTT. The whole variable domain, remainder taken from reference TRBV30 and TRBJ1-5, is SQTIHQWPATLVQPVGSPLSLECTVEGTSNPNLYWYRQAAGRGLQLLFYSVGIGQISSEVPQNLSASRPQDRQFILSSKKLLLSDSGFYLCAWSVYRGSSNQPQHFGDGTRLSIL.

This clonotype has a count of ten or more. The chain couples TRBV11-2 to TRBJ2-1, with a possible D match to TRBD2 (5 bases). CDR1 and CDR2 from the germline V gene are SGHAT and FQNNGV. This CDR3 region has 15 residues. V was shortened by 4 bases and J by 3 bases, with 13 bases between the two germline ends. This CDR3 reads CASSSSGGFYNEQFF. For the CDR3, the DNA is TGTGCCAGCAGCTCAAGCGGCGGATTCTACAATGAGCAGTTCTTC.

By frequency in the sample, this clonotype is medium-sized. The chain has TRBV28 and TRBJ2-1, with D uncertain. From germline, CDR1 is MDHEN and CDR2 SYDVKM. V was pared by 3 bases and J by 10 bases, with 16 bases between. The CDR3 loop spans 14 amino acids. The CDR3 sequence is CASSFSGDEDEQFF. CDR3 in DNA: TGTGCCAGCAGTTTCAGTGGGGATGAAGACGAGCAGTTCTTC. The full variable domain, with the rest looked up from reference TRBV28 and TRBJ2-1, is DVKVTQSSRYLVKRTGEKVFLECVQDMDHENMFWYRQDPGLGLRLIYFSYDVKMKEKGDIPEGYSVSREKKERFSLILESASTNQTSMYLCASSFSGDEDEQFFGPGTRLTVL.

By sample fraction, this clonotype is medium-sized. The rearrangement joins TRBV18 to TRBJ2-5; D is uncertain. The germline V gene has CDR1 KGHSH and CDR2 LQKENI. V lost 8 bases and J lost 5, with 9 bases in between. CDR3 size: 11 residues. The CDR3 spells CASAFRETQYF. CDR3 bases: TGTGCCAGCGCCTTTAGGGAGACCCAGTACTTC.

This clonotype was picked up many times. The V gene is TRBV18, the J gene TRBJ2-1; D unclear. CDR3 size: 12 residues. Germline lookup yields CDR1 KGHSH and CDR2 LQKENI. V was pared by 3 bases and J by 9 bases, with 9 bases between. The CDR3 nucleotides read TGTGCCAGCTCACCTGACCCTGGTGAGCAGTTCTTC. Translation: CASSPDPGEQFF.

This clonotype was seen repeatedly, ten times or more. The chain carries TRBV10-1 and TRBJ2-1, with TRBD2 as a possible D gene (6 bases). Per germline, CDR1 WNHNN and CDR2 SYGVQD (reference sequence). The CDR3 runs to 15 residues. Trimming pared 5 bases from V and 6 bases from J, leaving 17 bases between. The CDR3 is CASSNSGYRGNEQFF. CDR3 in DNA: TGCGCCAGCAGTAATAGCGGTTATAGGGGCAATGAGCAGTTCTTC.

This clonotype was counted many times. The chain recombines TRBV6-1 with TRBJ2-7, with TRBD1 matching 7 bases. Germline loops: CDR1 MNHNS, CDR2 SASEGT. CDR3 size: 14 residues. The V segment lost 6 bases and the J segment 3 bases; nucleotides outside the gene matches: 8. CDR3 protein: CASRVQGTIYEQYF. The CDR3 DNA is TGTGCCAGCAGAGTACAGGGGACCATCTACGAGCAGTACTTC.

This clonotype was seen a handful of times. V and J are TRBV7-2 and TRBJ2-3, with 7 positions matching TRBD1. CDR1 is SGHTA and CDR2 is FQGNSA in the germline V gene. The CDR3 length is 13 residues. The CDR3 DNA is TGTGCTACAGGGGACCCGCGCACAGATACGCAGTATTTT. Its protein is CATGDPRTDTQYF.

There are many counts of this clonotype. V usage is TRBV7-9 and J usage is TRBJ2-1; 7 bases map to TRBD1. Germline CDR1 and CDR2: SEHNR and FQNEAQ (reference sequence). The CDR3 is 17 residues long. The trim removed 6 bases at V and 0 bases at J, leaving 11 bases unmatched. The chain's CDR3 is CASSRGFRGSSYNEQFF. CDR3 DNA sequence: TGTGCCAGCAGTCGGGGCTTCAGGGGGAGCTCCTACAATGAGCAGTTCTTC.

By proportion, this clonotype is medium-sized. In DNA, the CDR3 is TGCGCCAGCAGCCCAGGACAGGGAGGGGGTGAAGCTTTCTTT. It encodes CASSPGQGGGEAFF. The chain joins TRBV5-1 to TRBJ1-1, with 8 nucleotides matching TRBD1. Unmatched junction bases numbered 9, after V lost 4 bases and J lost 7 bases. The germline V gene has CDR1 SGHRS and CDR2 YFSETQ. CDR3 size: 14 residues.

This clonotype is labeled as medium-sized (0.01 to 0.1%). The CDR3 loop reads CASSEAPGSTDTQYF. In DNA form, the CDR3 reads TGTGCCAGCAGTGAAGCGCCCGGCAGCACAGATACGCAGTATTTT. The V gene is TRBV6-1, the J gene TRBJ2-3; D is ambiguous. V dropped 0 bases and J dropped 0 bases, with 7 bases sitting between them. Germline V gene lookup returns CDR1 MNHNS and CDR2 SASEGT. The CDR3 is made up of 15 amino acids.

This clonotype was seen many times. This rearrangement joins TRBV6-6 to TRBJ1-2; no reliable D call. Per germline, CDR1 MNHNY and CDR2 SVGAGI (reference sequence). CDR3 length: 13 amino acids. V was trimmed by 5 bases and J by 4 bases, leaving 11 bases between them. Here the CDR3 DNA reads TGTGCCAGCAGTGACCCAAATGGCTATGGCTACACCTTC. Residues: CASSDPNGYGYTF.

Relative to its sample, this clonotype is medium-sized. V and J are TRBV12-3 or TRBV12-4 and TRBJ1-5; D is ambiguous. The V end lost 6 bases, the J end lost 1 base, and 7 bases lay between the germline ends. The CDR3 consists of 13 residues. CDR3 sequence reads: CASRMGSNQPQHF. The CDR3, as DNA: TGTGCCAGCAGGATGGGGAGCAATCAGCCCCAGCATTTT.

The CDR3 loop is CASVSGPNNEQFF. CDR3 bases: TGTGCCAGCGTTAGCGGGCCGAACAATGAGCAGTTCTTC. The V call is TRBV6-2 or TRBV6-3, the J call TRBJ2-1; 7 bases are shared with TRBD2. The CDR3 sequence is 13 residues long. Trimming took 8 bases from V and 5 from J; bases not matched to a gene: 6. Germline CDR1 reads MNHEY; CDR2 reads SVGEGT.

This clonotype was seen ten or more times. The chain recombines TRBV7-9 with TRBJ2-7; no firm D call. Germline CDR1 and CDR2: SEHNR and FQNEAQ (reference sequence). With 3 bases removed from V and 4 bases from J, the gap between germline ends came to 16 bases. The CDR3 totals 15 residues. CDR3 sequence reads: CASSLGGSTVYEQYF. The CDR3 region has the DNA TGTGCCAGCAGCTTGGGTGGTTCTACGGTATACGAGCAGTACTTC.

In its sample, this clonotype is medium-sized. The chain joins TRBV29-1 to TRBJ1-1, with TRBD1 identical over 7 bases. The germline V gene has CDR1 SQVTM and CDR2 ANQGSEA. This CDR3 has 14 amino acids. The ends lost 6 bases at V and 1 base at J; junction bases unmatched: 8. CDR3 residues: CSVAWDRSNTEAFF. The DNA for the CDR3 is TGCAGCGTCGCCTGGGACAGATCGAACACTGAAGCTTTCTTT.

This clonotype was counted many times. The V and J genes are TRBV28 and TRBJ2-3, with 7 bases that match TRBD2. Germline CDR1 MDHEN, CDR2 SYDVKM. With 1 base clipped from V and 4 bases from J, the junction kept 5 bases outside the gene matches. The CDR3 is 15 residues long. CDR3 protein: CASSLSGGSADTQYF. CDR3 DNA sequence: TGTGCCAGCAGTTTATCGGGCGGGAGCGCAGATACGCAGTATTTT.

This clonotype was observed many times. The CDR3 DNA sequence: TGTGCCAGCAGTTATCAAGGACCGGAACAAGAGACCCAGTACTTC. Amino acid sequence: CASSYQGPEQETQYF. V gene TRBV6-7 combines with J gene TRBJ2-5, with D uncertain. TRBV6-7 is sorted into the ORF group, with uncertain function. Trimming removed 3 bases from V and 2 bases from J, with 13 bases in between. The CDR3 contains 15 residues.

In its sample, this clonotype ranks as medium-sized. The chain has TRBV5-1 and TRBJ2-2; 8 bases match TRBD2. Germline V gene lookup returns CDR1 SGHRS and CDR2 YFSETQ. The CDR3 sequence is 15 residues long. The V gene end was trimmed by 4 bases and the J gene end by 2 bases; junction bases not matched to a gene: 4. The CDR3 DNA sequence: TGCGCCAGCAGCCCACGGGAGGGCAACACCGGGGAGCTGTTTTTT. It translates to CASSPREGNTGELFF.